This T cell receptor (beta chain) comes out of a study of cytomegalovirus exposure and HLA in healthy donors. Looking at the study overall: For the approximately 400 genotyped donors, 65% to 90% fell within the Caucasian-associated ancestry cluster.

Study results and limitations: With high specificity and sensitivity, the classifier reportedly diagnosed cytomegalovirus status.

Regarding this clone: Antigen unknown.

Deletions cut 7 bases from V and 0 bases from J, with 13 bases between. The germline V gene encodes CDR1 SGHRS and CDR2 YFSETQ. This CDR3 has 14 amino acids. The PCR ran on 60 Vbeta and 13 Jbeta primers. Method: immunoSEQ multiplex PCR; TCRdb's copy keeps in-frame clones and lacks some. Among some 200,000 clones listed, almost 70% were seen once. The sequenced sample was PBMCs. The J gene is TRBJ1-1, the V gene TRBV5-1, with D possibly TRBD1 on 6 matching bases. This clonotype was sampled from a man aged 35 to 55 in good health and CMV-seropositive. This chain's CDR3 is CASRLPGVNTEAFF. CDR3 sequence (DNA): TGCGCCAGCCGACTCCCAGGGGTGAACACTGAAGCTTTCTTT.